A single sample gave rise to the 30 T cell receptor beta chains below, sequenced in a study of cytomegalovirus exposure and HLA in healthy donors. The PCR employed 60 Vbeta primers together with 13 Jbeta primers. Some clones are missing from TCRdb's copy, which holds only in-frame ones; the method was immunoSEQ multiplex PCR. The repertoire consists of around 110,000 clones, with more than 60% occurring once and the leading ten covering about 1.5%. Sequenced: PBMCs. These receptors were collected from a man between 18 and 29 years old in good health and CMV-seronegative.

V is TRBV30 and J is TRBJ2-1, with D possibly matching TRBD2 (6 bases). This CDR3 contains 13 residues. Germline CDR1 is GTSNPN and CDR2 is SVGIG (reference sequence). Trimming took 4 bases from V and 12 from J, leaving 19 bases between them. As DNA, the CDR3 is TGTGCCTGGATCCACCGGGAGTGGGGTCGGCAGTTCTTC. Amino acid sequence: CAWIHREWGRQFF.

The J gene is TRBJ2-6, the V gene TRBV18, with TRBD1 identical over 10 bases. The CDR3 consists of 21 residues. CDR1 and CDR2 (germline): KGHSH, LQKENI. V trimming: 6 bases; J trimming: 1 base; junction bases outside the gene matches: 18. DNA of the CDR3: TGTGCCAGCTCGCACGATGTGAGGGACAGGGGATTGGGATCTGGGGCCAACGTCCTGACTTTC. Translated: CASSHDVRDRGLGSGANVLTF.

This clone turned up a few times. V gene TRBV19 combines with J gene TRBJ2-3, with 11 bases identical to TRBD1. The CDR3 is made up of 18 amino acids. The ends lost 3 bases at V and 0 bases at J; junction bases unmatched: 8. The germline CDR1 and CDR2 sequences are LNHDA and SQIVND (reference sequence). The DNA for the CDR3 is TGTGCCAGTAGTATCGGGACAGGGGGATTTGGGAGCACAGATACGCAGTATTTT. It yields the protein CASSIGTGGFGSTDTQYF.

The chain uses TRBV5-6 and TRBJ2-7, with D maybe TRBD2 (7 bases). The CDR3 covers 17 residues. V was trimmed by 3 bases and J by 4 bases, leaving 23 bases between them. The V gene's germline CDR1 is SGHDT and CDR2 YYEEEE. CDR3 protein: CASSYRTAGTIKYEQYF. CDR3 nucleotide sequence: TGTGCCAGCAGCTATCGGACAGCGGGAACAATAAAATACGAGCAGTACTTC.

This chain joins TRBV28 and TRBJ2-7; no firm D call. Trimming cost V 5 bases and J 5 bases, with 19 bases left between them. CDR1 is MDHEN, CDR2 SYDVKM, per germline. The CDR3 has 15 amino acids. This CDR3 reads CASSQPTARFDEQYF. The CDR3 DNA reads as TGTGCCAGCAGTCAACCCACAGCAAGGTTCGACGAGCAGTACTTC.

The chain has TRBV19 and TRBJ1-4, with D tentatively TRBD1 (5 bases). V was shortened by 6 bases and J by 5 bases, with 7 bases between the two germline ends. The CDR3 is 12 residues long. CDR1 is LNHDA, CDR2 SQIVND, per germline (reference sequence). The CDR3 DNA sequence: TGTGCCAGTAGATCAGGGAATGAAAAACTGTTTTTT. Translating gives CASRSGNEKLFF.

The chain links TRBV30 to TRBJ2-5; 12 positions agree with TRBD2. Germline lookup yields CDR1 GTSNPN and CDR2 SVGIG (reference sequence). Unmatched junction bases numbered 15, after V lost 4 bases and J lost 6 bases. The CDR3 totals 17 residues. The CDR3 protein is CAWNGRASGRVAKTQYF. CDR3 DNA sequence: TGTGCCTGGAACGGGAGGGCTAGCGGGAGGGTGGCAAAGACCCAGTACTTC. Together with reference TRBV30 and TRBJ2-5, the CDR3 gives the full variable domain: SQTIHQWPATLVQPVGSPLSLECTVEGTSNPNLYWYRQAAGRGLQLLFYSVGIGQISSEVPQNLSASRPQDRQFILSSKKLLLSDSGFYLCAWNGRASGRVAKTQYFGPGTRLLVL.

The rearrangement links TRBV4-1 to TRBJ2-5; TRBD2 might be the D (6 bases). The CDR3 is 17 amino acids. Germline V CDR1 and CDR2: MGHRA, YSYEKL. Trimming took off 2 bases at V and 7 bases at J, with 23 bases between the two ends. CDR3 bases: TGCGCCAGCAGCCAATTGGGCCCCACATACGAAGCGGGGACCCAGTACTTC. Encoded protein: CASSQLGPTYEAGTQYF.

The chain uses TRBV27 and TRBJ1-1; TRBD1 agrees at 9 bases. The V and J ends lost 6 bases and 12 bases, in that order; junction bases with no gene match: 8. Germline lookup yields CDR1 MNHEY and CDR2 SMNVEV (reference sequence). The CDR3 sequence is 12 residues long. In DNA form, the CDR3 reads TGTGCCAGCAGAACCGGGACAGGGCGAACTTTCTTT. Translated: CASRTGTGRTFF.

This sequence joins TRBV4-1 and TRBJ2-5; 7 bases are a match to TRBD1. The J call is in doubt because the DNA end fits TRBJ2-7 better. Looked up from germline, CDR1 is MGHRA and CDR2 is YSYEKL. The CDR3 consists of 14 residues. CDR3: CASSPTGDAYEQYF. Written as DNA, the CDR3 is TGCGCCAGCAGCCCAACAGGGGATGCCTACGAGCAGTACTTC.

There are a few counts of this clone. The V gene is TRBV2, the J gene TRBJ2-7; D ambiguous. This CDR3 contains 14 residues. From germline, CDR1 is SNHLY and CDR2 FYNNEI. The ends were cut back, 4 bases at V and 6 bases at J, with 16 bases in the middle. The CDR3 DNA follows: TGTGCCAGCAGTGGTCCGCTCACCGTCGGCGAGCAGTACTTC. This translates into CASSGPLTVGEQYF.

The chain combines TRBV7-3 with TRBJ2-3; TRBD2 agrees at 9 bases. Germline V lookup: CDR1 SGHTA, CDR2 FQGTGA. This CDR3 has 14 amino acids. Trimming at V came to 5 bases and at J to 6 bases, leaving 6 bases not matched to a gene. The CDR3, as DNA: TGTGCCAGCAGCAATGCGGGGGGGCCTGATACGCAGTATTTT. Encoded protein: CASSNAGGPDTQYF.

The V gene is TRBV11-2, the J gene TRBJ2-7; 14 nucleotides align to TRBD2. The CDR3 covers 19 residues. Germline CDR1 SGHAT, CDR2 FQNNGV. Losses at the gene ends were 2 bases for V and 4 bases for J; bases not matched to a gene: 13. The CDR3 DNA reads as TGTGCCAGCAGCTTAAGTGGGGGACTAGCGGGAGTGTTTGCGTACGAGCAGTACTTC. Translated, it gives CASSLSGGLAGVFAYEQYF.

The gene calls are TRBV6-1 and TRBJ2-7; 14 bases map to TRBD2. Germline V lookup: CDR1 MNHNS, CDR2 SASEGT. The CDR3 spans 18 residues. V shed 2 bases and J 0 bases; nucleotides not matched to a gene: 6. DNA for the CDR3: TGTGCCAGCAGTGAATATTGGACTAGCGGGGGGAGCTCCTACGAGCAGTACTTC. Translation: CASSEYWTSGGSSYEQYF.

The chain combines TRBV7-8 with TRBJ2-3, with a tentative D call TRBD2 (6 bases). There are 16 residues in the CDR3. Looked up from germline, CDR1 is SGHVS and CDR2 is FQNEAQ. The V and J ends lost 5 bases and 2 bases respectively, with 17 bases between them. CDR3 bases: TGTGCCAGCAGCGGAGGGGACTCCTATGACACAGATACGCAGTATTTT. This sequence encodes CASSGGDSYDTDTQYF. Full variable domain (rest looked up from reference TRBV7-8 and TRBJ2-3): GAGVSQSPRYKVAKRGQDVALRCDPISGHVSLFWYQQALGQGPEFLTYFQNEAQLDKSGLPSDRFFAERPEGSVSTLKIQRTQQEDSAVYLCASSGGDSYDTDTQYFGPGTRLTVL.

This clone was found a few times. The chain uses TRBV5-4 and TRBJ2-5, with a possible D match to TRBD2 (5 bases). The CDR3 runs 13 residues. Germline V gene data show CDR1 as SGHNT and CDR2 as YYREEE (reference sequence). The V and J ends lost 3 bases and 5 bases respectively, with 11 bases between them. In DNA form, the CDR3 reads TGTGCCAGCAGCTCTGAGCGGTGGGAGACCCAGTACTTC. Translation: CASSSERWETQYF.

The rearrangement links TRBV6-6 to TRBJ1-2; the D is unclear. Trimming shortened V by 6 bases and J by 4 bases, and 15 bases separated the two germline ends. CDR3 length equals 14 residues. In germline, CDR1 is MNHNY, CDR2 SVGAGI (reference sequence). The CDR3 DNA sequence: TGTGCCAGCAGCCCCGAAGGACGGGGCTATGGCTACACCTTC. This sequence encodes CASSPEGRGYGYTF.

In this sample, this clone turned up a few times. This sequence joins TRBV7-9 and TRBJ2-7, with a weak D call TRBD2 (5 bases). V was clipped by 7 bases and J by 3 bases, with 16 bases between them. Looked up from germline, CDR1 is SEHNR and CDR2 is FQNEAQ (reference sequence). The CDR3 consists of 14 residues. The CDR3 region has the DNA TGTGCCAGCACCTCAGCGGTAAGCGACTACGAGCAGTACTTC. This translates into CASTSAVSDYEQYF. The full variable domain, rest sourced from reference TRBV7-9 and TRBJ2-7, is DTGVSQNPRHKITKRGQNVTFRCDPISEHNRLYWYRQTLGQGPEFLTYFQNEAQLEKSRLLSDRFSAERPKGSFSTLEIQRTEQGDSAMYLCASTSAVSDYEQYFGPGTRLTVT.

This clone was counted a few times. This rearrangement joins TRBV27 to TRBJ1-1; the match to TRBD1 covers 10 bases. This CDR3 comprises 14 residues. The J segment lost 5 bases and the V segment lost 7 bases, leaving 7 bases of the junction unmatched. The germline V gene encodes CDR1 MNHEY and CDR2 SMNVEV (reference sequence). CDR3 loop: CASTTGQGGTEAFF. CDR3 coding DNA: TGTGCCAGCACCACCGGACAGGGGGGGACTGAAGCTTTCTTT.

This chain connects TRBV5-1 to TRBJ2-5; 10 bases agree with TRBD1. The DNA matches TRBJ2-7 better at its end, which makes the J call doubtful. Germline CDR1 reads SGHRS; CDR2 reads YFSETQ. The CDR3 totals 15 residues. The CDR3 spells CASSSTGQGSYEQYF. CDR3 sequence (DNA): TGCGCCAGCAGCAGTACGGGACAGGGGTCCTACGAGCAGTACTTC.

This clone has more than one count but fewer than ten. The chain recombines TRBV28 with TRBJ1-3; no clear D gene. Trimming left V 8 bases short and J 5 bases short, with 7 bases between. Germline V gene lookup returns CDR1 MDHEN and CDR2 SYDVKM. The CDR3 is made up of 11 amino acids. Written as DNA, the CDR3 is TGTGCCAGCCTGTGGCGAAACACCATATATTTT. Translated, it gives CASLWRNTIYF.

This chain joins TRBV28 and TRBJ1-1; D possibly corresponds to TRBD1 (6 bases). This CDR3 has 14 amino acids. The V gene's germline CDR1 is MDHEN and CDR2 SYDVKM. V dropped 7 bases and J dropped 5 bases, with 17 bases sitting between them. The CDR3, as DNA: TGTGCCAGCACTCAAGGGGCAGGGGTGACTGAAGCTTTCTTT. Its protein is CASTQGAGVTEAFF.

V is TRBV28 and J is TRBJ2-3, with 12 bases that match TRBD2. The CDR3 is made up of 20 amino acids. Germline CDR1 and CDR2: MDHEN and SYDVKM. V lost 4 bases and J lost 2; bases outside the gene matches: 16. The CDR3 region has the DNA TGTGCCAGCAGTTATTTCACGGAGGTACTAGCGGGGGGAGACACAGATACGCAGTATTTT. Translated: CASSYFTEVLAGGDTDTQYF.

The rearrangement joins TRBV27 to TRBJ2-3; D not certain. With 2 bases removed from V and 2 bases from J, the gap between germline ends came to 8 bases. This CDR3 region has 14 residues. The germline V gene encodes CDR1 MNHEY and CDR2 SMNVEV (reference sequence). The CDR3 DNA reads as TGTGCCAGCAGTTTAAAACAGTCCACAGATACGCAGTATTTT. It specifies CASSLKQSTDTQYF.

The CDR3 DNA is TGTGCCAGCAGTTACCAGACAGGGGACTATGGCTACACCTTC. This sequence encodes CASSYQTGDYGYTF. The chain recombines TRBV6-5 with TRBJ1-2, with 8 positions matching TRBD1. Germline V CDR1 and CDR2: MNHEY, SVGAGI. After removal of 2 bases from V and 3 bases from J, the junction contained 2 bases not matched to a gene. This CDR3 region has 14 residues.

The CDR3 sequence: CASRTGSNQPQHF. The CDR3 DNA reads TGCGCCAGCAGAACGGGTAGCAATCAGCCCCAGCATTTT. The rearrangement uses TRBV10-2 and TRBJ1-5; D is uncertain. CDR3 length equals 13 residues. The germline gives CDR1 WSHSY, CDR2 SAAADI. Between the trimmed V and J ends, which lost 6 bases and 0 bases, there was a span of 6 bases.

The V call is TRBV5-1, the J call TRBJ1-4; TRBD1 aligns across 12 bases. Germline lookup yields CDR1 SGHRS and CDR2 YFSETQ. This CDR3 spans 15 amino acids. V shed 4 bases and J 7 bases; nucleotides not matched to a gene: 5. CDR3 sequence: CASSLGDRGPEKLFF. In DNA, the CDR3 is TGCGCCAGCAGCCTGGGGGACAGGGGGCCTGAAAAACTGTTTTTT. The full variable domain, in which reference TRBV5-1 and TRBJ1-4 provide the parts outside the CDR3, is KAGVTQTPRYLIKTRGQQVTLSCSPISGHRSVSWYQQTPGQGLQFLFEYFSETQRNKGNFPGRFSGRQFSNSRSEMNVSTLELGDSALYLCASSLGDRGPEKLFFGSGTQLSVL.

Concerning this clone itself: This CDR3 is also generated by other DNA sequences in the sample. The chain couples TRBV6-5 to TRBJ2-7; weak D call: TRBD1 (6 bases). The CDR3 covers 12 residues. Germline assignment: CDR1 MNHEY and CDR2 SVGAGI. V lost 0 bases, J lost 7 bases, and 7 bases lay in between. The CDR3 bases are TGTGCCAGCAGTTACTCGAGGGGGGAGCAGTACTTC. It encodes CASSYSRGEQYF.

The chain joins TRBV2 to TRBJ2-2, with 7 bases aligning to TRBD1. Trimming took 8 bases from V and 0 from J; bases not matched to a gene: 6. Germline V gene lookup returns CDR1 SNHLY and CDR2 FYNNEI. The CDR3 runs 15 residues. The CDR3 region is CASLLGQANTGELFF. CDR3 DNA sequence: TGTGCCAGCTTGTTAGGACAGGCGAACACCGGGGAGCTGTTTTTT.

This clone was seen a single time. The chain combines TRBV30 with TRBJ1-6; D is perhaps TRBD1 (5 bases). Germline CDR1 reads GTSNPN; CDR2 reads SVGIG (reference sequence). Trimming cost V 5 bases and J 3 bases, with 17 bases left between them. The CDR3 covers 16 residues. CDR3 amino acids: CAWALGPKIYNSPLHF. CDR3 DNA sequence: TGTGCCTGGGCCTTGGGGCCGAAGATCTATAATTCACCCCTCCACTTT.